This paragraph reports one T cell receptor (beta chain). V was clipped by 0 bases and J by 1 base; unmatched bases: 1. The germline CDR1 and CDR2 sequences are GTSNPN and SVGIG (reference sequence). The CDR3 has 15 residues. The data were taken from a study of blood T cell repertoires in COVID-19. Study-wide context: PBMCs, B-cell-depleted T cells, or T cells provided the cDNA or gDNA that made up the material.

Methods used by the authors: From reference gene primer amplification, estimates of nucleated cell counts were derived. Assay used: immunoSEQ multiplex PCR; TCRdb lists only in-frame clones, some missing. V and J calls and clone size are those listed in that table; D and trimming were worked out from the DNA. The sample consists of approximately 170,000 clones, under 90% of them appearing once. The specimen sequenced was peripheral blood. The chain joins TRBV30 to TRBJ2-5; 11 bases are a match to TRBD2. The origin of this receptor is a woman at least 80 years old with active or convalescent COVID-19. DNA of the CDR3: TGTGCCTGGAGTGTTCTAGCGGGAGGCCAAGAGACCCAGTACTTC. Protein: CAWSVLAGGQETQYF.